Below, 20 T cell receptor beta chains from the same sample are listed, as sequenced in a study of regulatory T cells in long-lasting Graves disease. Sequencing libraries for TCR beta were prepared with iRepertoire HTBI primers and Arm-PCR of CDR3 regions. TCRdb re-derived calls from the multiplex PCR reads in MiXCR, one entry per CDR3 protein. This sample has roughly 500,000 distinct CDR3 sequences; less than 15% occur once, and the top ten carry 17%. Indicated time point: newly diagnosed GD, antithyroid drugs for less than 3 months. TCR sequences were obtained from RNA taken from PBMCs. This sample also belongs to another study, concerning T cells in Graves' hyperthyroidism and ophthalmopathy.

Sequencing used peripheral blood mononuclear cells (PBMCs), obtained at new diagnosis, from a patient treated with antithyroid drugs. The source is a woman in her forties or fifties with Graves disease.

On this clonotype: With a much larger clone just one base away, this may be a read error. This chain links TRBV2 with TRBJ2-1; TRBD2 agrees at 7 bases. This CDR3 contains 14 residues. Germline V lookup: CDR1 SNHLY, CDR2 FYNNEI. The CDR3 sequence is CASRSGITYNERFF. The DNA for the CDR3 is TGTGCCAGCCGCAGCGGGATAACCTACAATGAGCGGTTCTTC.

This clonotype showed up just a few times. The rearrangement links TRBV9 to TRBJ2-5; TRBD2 matches 7 bases. The CDR3 sequence is 15 residues long. Trimming removed 4 bases from V and 1 base from J; junction bases left unmatched: 7. The germline gives CDR1 SGDLS, CDR2 YYNGEE. CDR3 region: CASSWGGGPQETQYF. CDR3 coding DNA: TGTGCCAGCAGCTGGGGGGGGGGACCCCAAGAGACCCAGTACTTC.

This clonotype showed up many times. The J gene is TRBJ2-3, the V gene TRBV7-2, with 13 bases lining up with TRBD2. V was clipped by 3 bases and J by 4 bases; unmatched bases: 4. Germline V lookup: CDR1 SGHTA, CDR2 FQGNSA. The CDR3 extends over 16 amino acids. CDR3 protein: CASSLGLAGSSDTQYF. The CDR3 coding sequence is TGTGCCAGCAGCTTGGGACTAGCGGGATCCTCAGATACGCAGTATTTT.

This clonotype has ten or more counts. The rearrangement joins TRBV28 to TRBJ2-1; 8 bases fit TRBD2. This CDR3 is built from 14 residues. Trimming cost V 3 bases and J 5 bases; bases outside gene matches: 3. From germline, CDR1 is MDHEN and CDR2 SYDVKM. Here the CDR3 reads CASSFPGGHNEQFF. The CDR3 coding sequence is TGTGCCAGCAGTTTTCCGGGAGGGCACAATGAGCAGTTCTTC.

CDR3 in DNA: TGTGCCACCGCCCAACGGGTGACCGGGGAGCTGTTTTTT. Its translation is CATAQRVTGELFF. The genes are TRBV24-1 and TRBJ2-2, with D hard to call. There are 13 residues in the CDR3. Germline values: CDR1 KGHDR, CDR2 SFDVKD. Trimming shortened V by 9 bases and J by 5 bases, and 12 bases separated the two germline ends.

The chain couples TRBV5-1 to TRBJ1-1, with 8 bases fitting TRBD1. The ends lost 2 bases at V and 6 bases at J; junction bases unmatched: 9. This CDR3 is built from 15 residues. The germline CDR1 and CDR2 sequences are SGHRS and YFSETQ. CDR3 amino acids: CASSFDRGGLAEAFF. The CDR3 coding sequence is TGCGCCAGCAGCTTTGACAGGGGTGGACTCGCTGAAGCTTTCTTT.

The sample holds a few counts of this clonotype. V usage is TRBV29-1 and J usage is TRBJ2-2; 8 nucleotides agree with TRBD2. The CDR3 runs 13 residues. Germline CDR1 is SQVTM and CDR2 is ANQGSEA. V shed 7 bases, J shed 7 bases, and the junction held 8 bases outside the gene matches. The DNA for the CDR3 is TGCAGCGCTAGGTCGGGGGGGGTCGGGGAGCTGTTTTTT. This encodes CSARSGGVGELFF.

The sample holds many counts of this clonotype. This chain joins TRBV7-3 and TRBJ1-1; 8 bases are a match to TRBD1. Trimming cost V 5 bases and J 0 bases; bases outside gene matches: 8. The germline V gene has CDR1 SGHTA and CDR2 FQGTGA. The CDR3 has 16 amino acids. DNA of the CDR3: TGTGCCAGCAGCCGGACAGGGTTCATCATGAACACTGAAGCTTTCTTT. This translates into CASSRTGFIMNTEAFF.

V gene TRBV10-3 combines with J gene TRBJ2-1; 8 bases map to TRBD2. J lost 0 bases, V lost 4 bases, and 11 bases had no gene match. CDR1 is ENHRY and CDR2 is SYGVKD in the germline V gene. The CDR3 has 18 residues. The CDR3 DNA follows: TGTGCCATCAGTGCGGGCCCGGGGGGGTCTAGCTCCTACAATGAGCAGTTCTTC. It codes for CAISAGPGGSSSYNEQFF.

The V gene is TRBV10-2, the J gene TRBJ2-1, with 7 bases identical to TRBD1. Germline V lookup: CDR1 WSHSY, CDR2 SAAADI. Unmatched junction bases numbered 5, after V lost 7 bases and J lost 2 bases. This CDR3 has 14 residues. The CDR3, as DNA: TGCGCCAGCAACCGGGACAGTGCCTACAATGAGCAGTTCTTC. It codes for CASNRDSAYNEQFF.

This clonotype occurred many times. V is TRBV12-3 or TRBV12-4 and J is TRBJ2-3; TRBD2 matches 10 bases. This CDR3 has 14 amino acids. V dropped 6 bases and J dropped 4; count of bases not matched to a gene: 4. CDR3 protein: CASSRLAGADTQYF. The CDR3 region has the DNA TGTGCCAGCAGCAGGCTAGCGGGAGCAGATACGCAGTATTTT.

The table lists this clonotype with many counts. The V call is TRBV2, the J call TRBJ1-1; TRBD1 might be the D (6 bases). This CDR3 is 13 amino acids long. Germline-derived CDR1 and CDR2 are SNHLY and FYNNEI. Trimming took 11 bases from V and 0 from J, leaving 13 bases between them. DNA for the CDR3: TGTGCCGTGGGGGACAAACTGAACACTGAAGCTTTCTTT. Its translation: CAVGDKLNTEAFF.

This rearrangement joins TRBV28 to TRBJ2-7; 7 nucleotides line up with TRBD1. CDR1 is MDHEN and CDR2 is SYDVKM in the germline V gene. V was pared by 9 bases and J by 3 bases, with 14 bases of the junction left unmatched. The CDR3 runs to 15 residues. The CDR3 spells CASISPDRSLYEQYF. Here the CDR3 DNA reads TGTGCCAGTATCTCTCCGGACAGGAGCCTCTACGAGCAGTACTTC.

As to this clonotype: At one end the junction does not follow the germline gene, possibly because of a read error. The rearrangement joins TRBV18 to TRBJ2-4, with D uncertain. Gene TRBJ2-5 matches the end of the DNA better, so the J call may be wrong. The CDR3 is 12 residues long. In germline, CDR1 is KGHSH, CDR2 LQKENI. CDR3 amino acids: CTSSPDFGTQYF. Here the CDR3 DNA reads TGTACCAGCTCACCAGATTTCGGGACCCAGTACTTC.

V usage is TRBV6-5 and J usage is TRBJ2-1, with 7 bases identical to TRBD2. Germline assignment: CDR1 MNHEY and CDR2 SVGAGI. The CDR3 runs 15 residues. The V gene end was trimmed by 0 bases and the J gene end by 6 bases; junction bases not matched to a gene: 5. The CDR3 nucleotides read TGTGCCAGCAGTTACTCAGGCGGGGGTTGCAATGAGCAGTTCTTC. It translates to CASSYSGGGCNEQFF.

The V and J genes are TRBV18 and TRBJ2-5; TRBD1 or TRBD2 may be the D gene (6 bases each). The CDR3 loop spans 15 amino acids. Trimming pared 0 bases from V and 1 base from J, leaving 9 bases between. Germline V gene sequence: CDR1 KGHSH, CDR2 LQKENI. CDR3 protein: CASSPPGGGQETQYF. CDR3 DNA: TGTGCCAGCTCACCACCGGGGGGCGGCCAAGAGACCCAGTACTTC. Complete variable domain (other parts from reference TRBV18 and TRBJ2-5): NAGVMQNPRHLVRRRGQEARLRCSPMKGHSHVYWYRQLPEEGLKFMVYLQKENIIDESGMPKERFSAEFPKEGPSILRIQQVVRGDSAAYFCASSPPGGGQETQYFGPGTRLLVL.

At least ten counts were recorded for this clonotype. The rearrangement uses TRBV28 and TRBJ2-4; 8 positions match TRBD2. There are 16 residues in the CDR3. V was pared by 7 bases and J by 9 bases, with 17 bases of the junction left unmatched. The germline CDR1 and CDR2 sequences are MDHEN and SYDVKM. In DNA form, the CDR3 reads TGTGCCAGCACCCCGGGACTAGGGCCGTTAGGGGGCATTCAGTACTTC. Its protein is CASTPGLGPLGGIQYF.

V gene TRBV9 combines with J gene TRBJ2-5; 8 bases agree with TRBD2. Germline CDR1 reads SGDLS; CDR2 reads YYNGEE. Trimming at V came to 0 bases and at J to 5 bases, leaving 9 bases not matched to a gene. This CDR3 is 16 amino acids long. CDR3 in amino acids: CASSVGGSGISETQYF. DNA of the CDR3: TGTGCCAGCAGCGTAGGCGGTAGCGGGATATCTGAGACCCAGTACTTC.

The chain is built from TRBV18 and TRBJ2-3, with 8 bases identical to TRBD1. The CDR3 spans 14 residues. Trimming at V came to 0 bases and at J to 4 bases, leaving 0 bases not matched to a gene. Germline V gene sequence: CDR1 KGHSH, CDR2 LQKENI. The DNA for the CDR3 is TGTGCCAGCTCACCACCGACAGGGGCAGATACGCAGTATTTT. Translating gives CASSPPTGADTQYF.

This clonotype was seen more than once but under ten times. The chain is built from TRBV5-1 and TRBJ2-5; TRBD2 matches 12 bases. There are 15 residues in the CDR3. The V gene's germline CDR1 is SGHRS and CDR2 YFSETQ. With V trimmed by 7 bases and J by 5 bases, 9 bases remained unmatched. The CDR3 sequence: CASGLAGTTQETQYF. The CDR3 region has the DNA TGCGCCAGCGGACTAGCGGGAACAACCCAGGAGACCCAGTACTTC.